This T cell receptor (beta chain) was profiled in a study of blood T cell repertoires in COVID-19. CDR1 is LGHNA, CDR2 YNFKEQ, per germline. This CDR3 has 17 amino acids. The ends lost 1 base at V and 5 bases at J; junction bases unmatched: 10. Original processing notes: Estimation of nucleated cell counts was performed using reference gene primer amplification. Produced via immunoSEQ multiplex PCR; TCRdb's table is partial and in-frame only. V and J calls plus clone size are reproduced from that table; the DNA served to infer D and trimming. The repertoire includes a few hundred thousand clones, approximately 83% of them detected once, and about 2% sits in the top ten.

The sequenced sample was PBMCs or T cells enriched from blood (not recorded which). This chain links TRBV4-2 with TRBJ2-5; 10 bases align to TRBD2. The TCR was taken from a man younger than 40 who had recovered from COVID-19. CDR3 region: CASSQGGQRGGLETQYF. CDR3 nucleotides: TGTGCCAGCAGCCAAGGGGGCCAGCGGGGGGGCCTGGAGACCCAGTACTTC.